Below, 32 T cell receptor beta chains from the same sample are listed, as sequenced in a study of shared clonotypes between healthy human individuals. TCRdb's copy holds only in-frame clones and misses some; the assay was immunoSEQ multiplex PCR. Of some 1 million clones listed, roughly 70% were seen once; the top ten hold over 1.3%. Material: memory CD4+ T cells sorted from blood. Subset meaning: CD45RA-negative fraction. These receptors were obtained from a man younger than 30 in good health.

The DNA for the CDR3 is TGTGCCAGCAGCCCCGATGGGACAGGTGACTACGAGCAGTACTTC. Protein sequence: CASSPDGTGDYEQYF. V and J are TRBV7-3 and TRBJ2-7; 8 bases align to TRBD1. J gave up 3 bases and V 5 bases, and 9 bases lay outside the gene matches. The germline V gene has CDR1 SGHTA and CDR2 FQGTGA. The CDR3 has 15 residues.

About this clone itself: Other DNA sequences within the sample encode an identical CDR3. V usage is TRBV5-4 and J usage is TRBJ1-2; no clear D. Germline V gene lookup returns CDR1 SGHNT and CDR2 YYREEE (reference sequence). The length of the CDR3 is 13 residues. V lost 0 bases and J lost 6, with 9 bases in between. The CDR3 loop reads CASSLVGTDGYTF. The CDR3, as DNA: TGTGCCAGCAGCTTGGTGGGAACGGATGGCTACACCTTC. The full variable domain, its missing parts supplied by reference TRBV5-4 and TRBJ1-2, is ETGVTQSPTHLIKTRGQQVTLRCSSQSGHNTVSWYQQALGQGPQFIFQYYREEENGRGNFPPRFSGLQFPNYSSELNVNALELDDSALYLCASSLVGTDGYTFGSGTRLTVV.

The rearrangement links TRBV6-5 to TRBJ1-5, with TRBD1 identical over 7 bases. Looked up from germline, CDR1 is MNHEY and CDR2 is SVGAGI. With 5 bases clipped from V and 6 bases from J, the junction kept 4 bases outside the gene matches. This CDR3 spans 13 amino acids. DNA of the CDR3: TGTGCCAGCAGTCGGGACAGCTCTCAGCCCCAGCATTTT. The encoded protein is CASSRDSSQPQHF.

The V gene is TRBV4-1, the J gene TRBJ2-3; the match to TRBD2 covers 12 bases. There are 18 residues in the CDR3. The germline V gene has CDR1 MGHRA and CDR2 YSYEKL. Trimming took 3 bases from V and 1 from J; bases not matched to a gene: 8. In DNA form, the CDR3 reads TGCGCCAGCAGCCAGATGACTAGCGGGAGTAAGGGCACAGATACGCAGTATTTT. Translating gives CASSQMTSGSKGTDTQYF.

This clone was recorded a few times. This rearrangement joins TRBV5-3 to TRBJ1-5; D uncertain. TRBV5-3 is noted as an ORF with a role that remains uncertain. This CDR3 has 11 residues. The V end was cut by 2 bases, the J end by 5 bases, with 2 bases between. The DNA for the CDR3 is TGTGCCAGAAGCTTTTATCAGCCCCAGCATTTT. It is translated as CARSFYQPQHF.

This chain links TRBV10-1 with TRBJ2-1, with D uncertain. Germline loops: CDR1 WNHNN, CDR2 SYGVQD (reference sequence). This CDR3 region has 13 residues. V shed 2 bases and J shed 9 bases, with 11 bases lying between them. CDR3 residues: CASSEQPGGEQFF. The CDR3 region has the DNA TGCGCCAGCAGTGAGCAGCCCGGCGGTGAGCAGTTCTTC.

The V gene is TRBV6-5, the J gene TRBJ1-5; D gene unclear. V was trimmed by 4 bases and J by 0 bases, leaving 13 bases between them. The CDR3 is 16 residues long. Germline CDR1 is MNHEY and CDR2 is SVGAGI. CDR3 sequence (DNA): TGTGCCAGCAGTTCGGGCCTCGTTAATAGCAATCAGCCCCAGCATTTT. Encoded protein: CASSSGLVNSNQPQHF.

The chain carries TRBV10-1 and TRBJ1-1; no clear D. The ends were cut back, 6 bases at V and 0 bases at J, with 8 bases in the middle. This CDR3 contains 13 residues. Germline values: CDR1 WNHNN, CDR2 SYGVQD (reference sequence). CDR3 in DNA: TGCGCCAGCAGGGCCGGGGTGAACACTGAAGCTTTCTTT. As protein: CASRAGVNTEAFF.

In this sample, this clone turned up a few times. Other DNA sequences within the sample encode an identical CDR3. This sequence joins TRBV6-6 and TRBJ2-2; 7 bases agree with TRBD1. V gave up 2 bases and J gave up 7 bases; unmatched junction bases: 4. The CDR3 runs to 14 residues. CDR1 is MNHNY and CDR2 is SVGAGI in the germline V gene (reference sequence). CDR3 bases: TGTGCCAGCAGTTACCGAGGGGGCAGCGGGGAGCTGTTTTTT. Amino acid sequence: CASSYRGGSGELFF.

This clone occurred once. The gene calls are TRBV6-5 and TRBJ2-3; 7 nucleotides align to TRBD2. Germline CDR1 is MNHEY and CDR2 is SVGAGI. The CDR3 runs to 15 residues. Trimming cost V 2 bases and J 6 bases; bases outside gene matches: 8. CDR3 sequence reads: CASSYEGGRLDTQYF. The CDR3 coding sequence is TGTGCCAGCAGTTACGAGGGAGGGAGACTGGATACGCAGTATTTT.

Points on this clone: The identical CDR3 is also encoded by other nucleotide sequences in the sample. This chain links TRBV19 with TRBJ1-2, with 9 bases fitting TRBD1. V gave up 6 bases and J gave up 2 bases; unmatched junction bases: 4. Germline V CDR1 and CDR2: LNHDA, SQIVND (reference sequence). There are 14 residues in the CDR3. CDR3 in DNA: TGTGCCAGTAGCCTGGGACAGGGAAACTATGGCTACACCTTC. It is translated as CASSLGQGNYGYTF.

The chain links TRBV14 to TRBJ1-1; TRBD1 matches at 7 bases. CDR3 size: 19 residues. The germline CDR1 and CDR2 sequences are SGHDN and FVKESK. The ends lost 3 bases at V and 3 bases at J; junction bases unmatched: 19. In DNA, the CDR3 is TGTGCCAGCAGCCAGATCATCAACCGACAGGGTCTTTGGGACACTGAAGCTTTCTTT. It encodes CASSQIINRQGLWDTEAFF. The entire variable domain, with the rest obtained from reference TRBV14 and TRBJ1-1, is as follows: EAGVTQFPSHSVIEKGQTVTLRCDPISGHDNLYWYRRVMGKEIKFLLHFVKESKQDESGMPNNRFLAERTGGTYSTLKVQPAELEDSGVYFCASSQIINRQGLWDTEAFFGQGTRLTVV.

The chain couples TRBV7-9 to TRBJ2-1; the match to TRBD2 covers 8 bases. V lost 5 bases to trimming and J lost 12 bases; unmatched junction nucleotides: 15. The CDR3 spans 15 residues. Germline CDR1 is SEHNR and CDR2 is FQNEAQ (reference sequence). As DNA, the CDR3 is TGTGCCAGCAGCACGGCGATTAGCGGGATTAATTGGCAGTTCTTC. The encoded protein is CASSTAISGINWQFF.

The chain employs TRBV25-1 and TRBJ1-5, with D possibly matching TRBD1 (5 bases). V shed 4 bases and J shed 6 bases, with 10 bases lying between them. Germline V lookup: CDR1 MGHDK, CDR2 SYGVNS. The CDR3 runs 13 residues. This chain's CDR3 is CASSGQGIQPQHF. In DNA form, the CDR3 reads TGTGCCAGCAGTGGGCAGGGAATTCAGCCCCAGCATTTT.

This chain connects TRBV18 to TRBJ2-6; D remains unclear. Germline CDR1 and CDR2: KGHSH and LQKENI. There are 16 residues in the CDR3. The ends were cut back, 5 bases at V and 0 bases at J, with 11 bases in the middle. The CDR3 region is CASSSTDSSGANVLTF. The DNA of the CDR3 is TGTGCCAGCTCATCGACGGATAGCTCTGGGGCCAACGTCCTGACTTTC.

The chain has TRBV10-3 and TRBJ2-3; a possible D gene is TRBD2 (5 bases). Germline loops: CDR1 ENHRY, CDR2 SYGVKD. V was clipped by 6 bases and J by 5 bases, with 12 bases between them. This CDR3 is 13 amino acids long. CDR3 coding DNA: TGTGCCATCAGGACGGACGGGGAAGATACGCAGTATTTT. Its translation: CAIRTDGEDTQYF.

The chain combines TRBV19 with TRBJ1-1; 7 bases fit TRBD1. CDR3 length: 14 amino acids. Unmatched junction bases numbered 6, after V lost 7 bases and J lost 1 base. Looked up from germline, CDR1 is LNHDA and CDR2 is SQIVND (reference sequence). DNA for the CDR3: TGTGCCAGTACTCGAAACAGGGGGAACACTGAAGCTTTCTTT. This codes for CASTRNRGNTEAFF.

This clone has only a few counts. V usage is TRBV19 and J usage is TRBJ1-2; tentative D call: TRBD1 (5 bases). Trimming cost V 7 bases and J 3 bases, with 15 bases left between them. This CDR3 is 14 amino acids long. CDR1 and CDR2 (germline): LNHDA, SQIVND (reference sequence). The DNA for the CDR3 is TGTGCCAGTAAGCCGGGGCGGGACCACTATGGCTACACCTTC. Encoded protein: CASKPGRDHYGYTF.

This rearrangement joins TRBV7-2 to TRBJ2-5; D might be TRBD2 (5 bases). CDR1 and CDR2 from the germline V gene are SGHTA and FQGNSA. The CDR3 contains 13 residues. V was clipped by 5 bases and J by 4 bases, with 11 bases between them. CDR3 residues: CASSPPSRETQYF. DNA of the CDR3: TGTGCCAGCAGCCCTCCTAGCAGAGAGACCCAGTACTTC.

The V gene is TRBV5-4, the J gene TRBJ1-4, with D possibly TRBD1 on 6 matching bases. This CDR3 has 15 residues. CDR1 SGHNT and CDR2 YYREEE come from the germline V gene (reference sequence). Trimming removed 2 bases from V and 5 bases from J, with 13 bases in between. CDR3 region: CASSFGGRGNEKLFF. The CDR3 DNA sequence: TGTGCCAGCAGCTTTGGTGGGAGGGGGAATGAAAAACTGTTTTTT.

The V gene is TRBV6-5, the J gene TRBJ2-3, with D possibly being TRBD2 (6 bases). Germline V gives CDR1 MNHEY, CDR2 SVGAGI. The ends were cut back, 5 bases at V and 4 bases at J, with 10 bases in the middle. This CDR3 contains 13 residues. The CDR3 sequence is CASSLPGADTQYF. The CDR3, as DNA: TGTGCCAGCAGTCTTCCGGGGGCAGATACGCAGTATTTT.

DNA of the CDR3: TGTGCCAGCAGCGTAGTAGCGGGAGGCTCAGATACGCAGTATTTT. This translates into CASSVVAGGSDTQYF. This chain connects TRBV9 to TRBJ2-3; the match to TRBD2 covers 10 bases. Germline V gives CDR1 SGDLS, CDR2 YYNGEE. Trimming took 0 bases from V and 4 from J; bases not matched to a gene: 2. CDR3 size: 15 residues.

The chain joins TRBV7-2 to TRBJ1-2, with 7 bases aligning to TRBD1. Germline V CDR1 and CDR2: SGHTA, FQGNSA. The CDR3 extends over 14 amino acids. After removal of 5 bases from V and 5 bases from J, the junction contained 8 bases not matched to a gene. The CDR3 nucleotides are TGTGCCAGCAGCATAGGAGGGACAGCATATGGCTACACCTTC. It codes for CASSIGGTAYGYTF. Filled out from reference TRBV7-2 and TRBJ1-2, the complete variable domain reads GAGVSQSPSNKVTEKGKDVELRCDPISGHTALYWYRQSLGQGLEFLIYFQGNSAPDKSGLPSDRFSAERTGGSVSTLTIQRTQQEDSAVYLCASSIGGTAYGYTFGSGTRLTVV.

Concerning this clone itself: This sample includes further DNA sequences coding for the same CDR3. This rearrangement joins TRBV7-9 to TRBJ2-1; no clear D gene. V gave up 1 base and J gave up 3 bases, with 4 bases separating them. The germline V gene has CDR1 SEHNR and CDR2 FQNEAQ (reference sequence). CDR3 length: 13 amino acids. CDR3 nucleotide sequence: TGTGCCAGCAGCTTAGAAAGCTACAATGAGCAGTTCTTC. Translated, it gives CASSLESYNEQFF.

Concerning this clone: Other DNA sequences in this specimen translate into the identical CDR3. This chain connects TRBV7-2 to TRBJ2-7; 10 positions match TRBD1. The germline V gene has CDR1 SGHTA and CDR2 FQGNSA. CDR3 size: 15 residues. Trimming took 1 base from V and 2 from J; bases not matched to a gene: 2. The CDR3: CASSLVGTGAYEQYF. In DNA form, the CDR3 reads TGTGCCAGCAGCTTAGTGGGGACAGGGGCCTACGAGCAGTACTTC.

As concerns this clone: With a much larger clone just one base away, this may be a read error. The V call is TRBV6-6, the J call TRBJ2-7, with 12 bases aligning to TRBD2. The junction had 2 bases not matched to a gene; V was cut back by 4 bases and J by 1 base. CDR3 length: 15 amino acids. Germline CDR1 MNHNY, CDR2 SVGAGI (reference sequence). For the CDR3, the DNA is TGTGCCAGCAGTTCCGGACTAGCGGGATCCTACGAGCAGTACTTC. This codes for CASSSGLAGSYEQYF.

The chain carries TRBV29-1 and TRBJ2-5; D possibly corresponds to TRBD1 (6 bases). There are 12 residues in the CDR3. The V end lost 6 bases, the J end lost 5 bases, and 13 bases lay between the germline ends. Germline values: CDR1 SQVTM, CDR2 ANQGSEA. In DNA, the CDR3 is TGCAGCGTCGTCACAGGGTGGGAGACCCAGTACTTC. This gives the protein CSVVTGWETQYF.

V usage is TRBV7-3 and J usage is TRBJ2-2; D may match TRBD1 or TRBD2 (5 bases each). Trimming took off 0 bases at V and 6 bases at J, with 8 bases between the two ends. Germline-derived CDR1 and CDR2 are SGHTA and FQGTGA. The CDR3 totals 14 residues. CDR3 region: CASSLTRDPGELFF. CDR3 bases: TGTGCCAGCAGCTTAACTAGGGACCCCGGGGAGCTGTTTTTT.

This chain links TRBV5-1 with TRBJ1-5, with D perhaps matching TRBD1 (5 bases). The V gene's germline CDR1 is SGHRS and CDR2 YFSETQ. The CDR3 is 17 residues long. V lost 2 bases, J lost 5 bases, and 20 bases lay in between. CDR3 protein: CASSLLPGPLRDQPQHF. CDR3 nucleotide sequence: TGCGCCAGCAGCTTACTTCCAGGGCCCCTACGGGATCAGCCCCAGCATTTT. Full variable domain (rest looked up from reference TRBV5-1 and TRBJ1-5): KAGVTQTPRYLIKTRGQQVTLSCSPISGHRSVSWYQQTPGQGLQFLFEYFSETQRNKGNFPGRFSGRQFSNSRSEMNVSTLELGDSALYLCASSLLPGPLRDQPQHFGDGTRLSIL.

The genes are TRBV6-1 and TRBJ1-5, with 9 bases fitting TRBD1. The junction had 8 bases not matched to a gene; V was cut back by 7 bases and J by 4 bases. The germline V gene encodes CDR1 MNHNS and CDR2 SASEGT. This CDR3 contains 15 residues. CDR3 region: CASTGGTGSNQPQHF. CDR3 sequence (DNA): TGTGCCAGCACCGGGGGGACAGGGAGTAATCAGCCCCAGCATTTT.

V usage is TRBV9 and J usage is TRBJ1-2; D is uncertain. Trimming removed 2 bases from V and 4 bases from J, with 9 bases in between. The CDR3 sequence is 13 residues long. Germline CDR1 reads SGDLS; CDR2 reads YYNGEE. The CDR3 spells CASSVTGLYGYTF. DNA of the CDR3: TGTGCCAGCAGCGTGACGGGTCTCTATGGCTACACCTTC.

As to this clone: The CDR3 ends on some other residue instead of the conserved phenylalanine or tryptophan, so this is likely a read error. The rearrangement joins TRBV29-1 to TRBJ1-2; 8 bases map to TRBD1. The CDR3 spans 12 residues. J lost 6 bases, V lost 5 bases, and 5 bases had no gene match. Germline lookup yields CDR1 SQVTM and CDR2 ANQGSEA. The CDR3 nucleotides are TGCAGCGTTAGCCAGGGGGCCAATGGCTACACCCTC. This sequence encodes CSVSQGANGYTL.